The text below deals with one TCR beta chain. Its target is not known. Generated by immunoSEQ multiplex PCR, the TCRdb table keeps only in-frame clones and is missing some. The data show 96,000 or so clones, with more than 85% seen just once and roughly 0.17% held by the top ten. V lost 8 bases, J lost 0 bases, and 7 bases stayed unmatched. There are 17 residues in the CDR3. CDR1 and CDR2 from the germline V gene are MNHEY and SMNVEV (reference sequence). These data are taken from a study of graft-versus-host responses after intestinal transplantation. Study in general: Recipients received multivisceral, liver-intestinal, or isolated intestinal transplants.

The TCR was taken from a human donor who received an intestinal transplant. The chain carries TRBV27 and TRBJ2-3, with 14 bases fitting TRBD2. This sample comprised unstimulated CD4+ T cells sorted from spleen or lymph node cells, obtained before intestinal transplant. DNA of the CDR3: TGTGCCAGCGGTAGGACTAGCGGGAGGCAGAGCACAGATACGCAGTATTTT. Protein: CASGRTSGRQSTDTQYF.